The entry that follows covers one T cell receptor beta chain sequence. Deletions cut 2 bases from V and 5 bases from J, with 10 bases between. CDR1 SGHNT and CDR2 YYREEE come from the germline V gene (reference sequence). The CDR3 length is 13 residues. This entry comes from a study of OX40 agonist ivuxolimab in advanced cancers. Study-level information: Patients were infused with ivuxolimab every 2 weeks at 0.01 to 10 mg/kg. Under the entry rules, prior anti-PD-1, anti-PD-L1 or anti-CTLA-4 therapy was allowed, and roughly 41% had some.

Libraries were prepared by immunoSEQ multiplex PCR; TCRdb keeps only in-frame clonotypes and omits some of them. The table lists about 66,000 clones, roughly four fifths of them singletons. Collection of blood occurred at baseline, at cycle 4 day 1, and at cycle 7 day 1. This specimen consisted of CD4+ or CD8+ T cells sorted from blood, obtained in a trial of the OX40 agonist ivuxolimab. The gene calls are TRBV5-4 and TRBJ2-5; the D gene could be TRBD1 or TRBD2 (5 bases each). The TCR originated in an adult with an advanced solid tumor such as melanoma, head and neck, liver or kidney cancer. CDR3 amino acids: CASSLRGAETQYF. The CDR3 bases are TGTGCCAGCAGCTTAAGAGGGGCTGAGACCCAGTACTTC.